These 4 T cell receptor beta chains were all obtained from the same sample, sequenced in a study of shared clonotypes between healthy human individuals. TCRdb's table, derived via immunoSEQ multiplex PCR, lists solely in-frame clones and lacks some. The table includes hundreds of thousands of clones, around three quarters detected once. Sequencing used memory CD4+ T cells sorted from blood. Subset denoted: CD45RA-negative fraction. Source of these receptors: a woman between 25 and 40 years old in good health.

The gene calls are TRBV5-5 and TRBJ1-2; 8 nucleotides line up with TRBD1. The CDR3 has 17 residues. V gave up 1 base and J gave up 0 bases; unmatched junction bases: 8. Per germline, CDR1 SGHKS and CDR2 YYEKEE (reference sequence). The CDR3 DNA follows: TGTGCCAGCAGCTTGACCGGGTCGGACAGGGCTAACTATGGCTACACCTTC. It yields the protein CASSLTGSDRANYGYTF.

The V gene is TRBV6-1, the J gene TRBJ2-2; 8 nucleotides align to TRBD1. Trimming took 3 bases from V and 0 from J; bases not matched to a gene: 3. The V gene's germline CDR1 is MNHNS and CDR2 SASEGT. The CDR3 has 16 residues. The DNA for the CDR3 is TGTGCCAGCAGTGACGCGGGACAGGCGAACACCGGGGAGCTGTTTTTT. This sequence encodes CASSDAGQANTGELFF.

A note on this clone: Other DNA sequences within the sample encode an identical CDR3. The chain links TRBV6-1 to TRBJ1-5, with D maybe TRBD1 (5 bases). Trimming stripped 3 bases from V and 4 bases from J, with 10 bases between. CDR1 and CDR2 from the germline V gene are MNHNS and SASEGT. The CDR3 covers 14 residues. In DNA, the CDR3 is TGTGCCAGCAGTGAGCAGGGTGCGAATCAGCCCCAGCATTTT. It specifies CASSEQGANQPQHF.

J is TRBJ1-1 and V is TRBV28; D possibly corresponds to TRBD1 (6 bases). Germline loops: CDR1 MDHEN, CDR2 SYDVKM. V lost 4 bases, J lost 1 base, and 10 bases lay in between. The CDR3 runs 14 residues. CDR3 DNA: TGTGCCAGCAGTTCCAAGGGACAGAACACTGAAGCTTTCTTT. Amino acid sequence: CASSSKGQNTEAFF.